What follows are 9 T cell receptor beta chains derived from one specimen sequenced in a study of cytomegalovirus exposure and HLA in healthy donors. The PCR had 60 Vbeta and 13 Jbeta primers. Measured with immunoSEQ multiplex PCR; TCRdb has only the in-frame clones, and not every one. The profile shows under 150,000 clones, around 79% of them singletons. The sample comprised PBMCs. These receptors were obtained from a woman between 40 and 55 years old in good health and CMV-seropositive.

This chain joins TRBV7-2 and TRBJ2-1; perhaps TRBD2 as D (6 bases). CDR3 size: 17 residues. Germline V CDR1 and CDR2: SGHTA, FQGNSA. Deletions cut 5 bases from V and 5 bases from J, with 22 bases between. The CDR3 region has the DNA TGTGCCAGCAGCCCTCCCGGGTGGCGGGGCCTAAACAATGAGCAGTTCTTC. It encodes CASSPPGWRGLNNEQFF.

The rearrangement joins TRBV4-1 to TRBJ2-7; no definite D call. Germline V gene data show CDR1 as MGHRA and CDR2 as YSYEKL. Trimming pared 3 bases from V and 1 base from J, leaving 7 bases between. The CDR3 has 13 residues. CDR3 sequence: CASSHAGSYEQYF. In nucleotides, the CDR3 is TGCGCCAGCAGCCATGCAGGATCCTACGAGCAGTACTTC.

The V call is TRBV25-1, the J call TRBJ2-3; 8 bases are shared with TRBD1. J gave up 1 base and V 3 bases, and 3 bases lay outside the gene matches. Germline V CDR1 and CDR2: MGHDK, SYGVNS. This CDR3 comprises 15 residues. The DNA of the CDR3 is TGTGCCAGCAGTGAGACAGGGGCGCGCACAGATACGCAGTATTTT. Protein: CASSETGARTDTQYF.

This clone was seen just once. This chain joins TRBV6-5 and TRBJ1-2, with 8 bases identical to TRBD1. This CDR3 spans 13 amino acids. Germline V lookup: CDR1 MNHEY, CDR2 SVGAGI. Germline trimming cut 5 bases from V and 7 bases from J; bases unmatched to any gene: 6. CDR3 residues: CASSTGGGGGYTF. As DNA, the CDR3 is TGTGCCAGCAGTACAGGGGGAGGAGGTGGCTACACCTTC.

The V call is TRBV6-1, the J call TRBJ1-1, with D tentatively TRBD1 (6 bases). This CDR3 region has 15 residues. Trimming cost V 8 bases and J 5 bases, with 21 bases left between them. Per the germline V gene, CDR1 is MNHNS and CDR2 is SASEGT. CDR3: CASLSGTLYGTEAFF. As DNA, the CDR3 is TGTGCCAGCCTTAGCGGGACACTTTACGGGACTGAAGCTTTCTTT.

The CDR3 here is CASSHEQGAGQKLFF. The DNA of the CDR3 is TGCGCCAGCAGCCATGAACAGGGGGCCGGTCAAAAACTGTTTTTT. The rearrangement uses TRBV4-1 and TRBJ1-4; 9 positions match TRBD1. V was pared by 3 bases and J by 9 bases, with 8 bases of the junction left unmatched. Germline V gene data show CDR1 as MGHRA and CDR2 as YSYEKL. This CDR3 has 15 amino acids.

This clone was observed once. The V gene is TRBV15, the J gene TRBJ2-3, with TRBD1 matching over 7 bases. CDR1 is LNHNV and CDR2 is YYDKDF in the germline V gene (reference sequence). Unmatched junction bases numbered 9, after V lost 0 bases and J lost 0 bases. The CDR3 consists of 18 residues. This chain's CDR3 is CATSREPTGQTSTDTQYF. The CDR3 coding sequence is TGTGCCACCAGCAGAGAACCCACGGGACAGACTAGCACAGATACGCAGTATTTT.

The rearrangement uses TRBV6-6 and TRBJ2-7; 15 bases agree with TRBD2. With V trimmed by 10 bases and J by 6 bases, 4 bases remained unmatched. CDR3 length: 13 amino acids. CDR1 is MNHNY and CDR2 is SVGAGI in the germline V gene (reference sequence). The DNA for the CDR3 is TGTGCCAAGGGGACTAGCGGGGGGCTCGAGCAGTACTTC. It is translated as CAKGTSGGLEQYF.

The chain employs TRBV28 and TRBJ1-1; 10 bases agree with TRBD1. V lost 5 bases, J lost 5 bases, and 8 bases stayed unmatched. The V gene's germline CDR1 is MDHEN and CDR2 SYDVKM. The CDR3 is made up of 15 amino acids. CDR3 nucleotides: TGTGCCAGCAGTGTAACGGGACAGGGGATTACTGAAGCTTTCTTT. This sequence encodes CASSVTGQGITEAFF.